This TCR beta chain was sequenced for a study of shared clonotypes between healthy human individuals. Overall study results and limits: Specimens sampled were limited to blood, with tissue repertoires likely differing. Clonotype sharing levels among donors were expected to vary with sequencing depth.

Points on this clone: Its antigen is unknown.

Sequenced by immunoSEQ multiplex PCR; TCRdb stores in-frame clones only, minus some. The table includes fewer than 2.5 million clones, 93% detected once. None of the donors, who were healthy HIV-negative adults, had recently had acute infections or vaccinations. CD4+ cells underwent separation, giving CD45RA+ naive and CD45RA-negative memory subsets. V was shortened by 9 bases and J by 3 bases, with 21 bases between the two germline ends. The CDR3 extends over 15 amino acids. Sequenced: naive CD4+ T cells from PBMCs. Indicated subset: CD45RA+ positively selected. The chain joins TRBV23-1 to TRBJ2-7; D might be TRBD1 (6 bases). TRBV23-1 is reported as an ORF; its role is uncertain. This TCR was sampled from a man younger than 35 in good health. Some clones in this sample may be carry-over from other donors' samples. CDR3: CARPEIEDSIYEQYF. CDR3 nucleotide sequence: TGCGCCAGACCTGAAATTGAGGACAGTATCTACGAGCAGTACTTC.